Listed here are 14 T cell receptor beta chains from one sample, sequenced in a study of cytomegalovirus exposure and HLA in healthy donors. It was with 60 Vbeta and 13 Jbeta primers that the PCR ran. Sequencing used immunoSEQ multiplex PCR; TCRdb keeps in-frame clones, though not all of them. The table lists roughly 190,000 clones, 62% of them singletons. The sample was PBMCs. These receptors came from a middle-aged man in good health and CMV-seronegative.

This clone was detected a few times. The chain links TRBV30 to TRBJ1-6; the match to TRBD1 covers 9 bases. The CDR3 extends over 13 amino acids. CDR1 is GTSNPN and CDR2 is SVGIG in the germline V gene (reference sequence). After removal of 4 bases from V and 9 bases from J, the junction contained 4 bases not matched to a gene. CDR3 nucleotide sequence: TGTGCCTGGACACAGGGGGCCGGTTCACCCCTCCACTTT. This translates into CAWTQGAGSPLHF.

The V gene is TRBV9, the J gene TRBJ1-5, with 8 nucleotides matching TRBD1. The trim removed 2 bases at V and 3 bases at J, leaving 1 base unmatched. CDR1 and CDR2 (germline): SGDLS, YYNGEE. This CDR3 region has 14 residues. The CDR3 sequence is CASSVGQDNQPQHF. CDR3 sequence (DNA): TGTGCCAGCAGCGTGGGACAGGACAATCAGCCCCAGCATTTT.

The chain combines TRBV12-5 with TRBJ2-2, with 9 positions matching TRBD2. The V gene's germline CDR1 is LGHNT and CDR2 FRNRAP. J lost 3 bases, V lost 4 bases, and 12 bases had no gene match. This CDR3 contains 18 residues. This CDR3 is CASGSLAGTSLYTGELFF. The DNA of the CDR3 is TGTGCTAGTGGTTCTTTGGCCGGGACTAGCCTCTACACCGGGGAGCTGTTTTTT.

V and J are TRBV29-1 and TRBJ1-1, with D possibly matching TRBD1 (6 bases). With 2 bases removed from V and 5 bases from J, the gap between germline ends came to 15 bases. The CDR3 is made up of 14 amino acids. Per germline, CDR1 SQVTM and CDR2 ANQGSEA. For the CDR3, the DNA is TGCAGCGTTGAAAACGGGGGGCGCGTTACTGAAGCTTTCTTT. It specifies CSVENGGRVTEAFF.

The rearrangement uses TRBV6-4 and TRBJ2-1, with 8 bases aligning to TRBD2. The ends lost 4 bases at V and 8 bases at J; junction bases unmatched: 10. The CDR3 covers 15 residues. Germline V lookup: CDR1 MRHNA, CDR2 SNTAGT. The CDR3 sequence: CASSAGLAGIDEQFF. CDR3 sequence (DNA): TGTGCCAGCAGTGCCGGACTAGCCGGCATCGATGAGCAGTTCTTC.

The chain joins TRBV7-2 to TRBJ1-6; 8 nucleotides match TRBD1. There are 15 residues in the CDR3. Germline V gene data show CDR1 as SGHTA and CDR2 as FQGNSA. Trimming took 6 bases from V and 7 from J; bases not matched to a gene: 8. CDR3 region: CASSATGQGNSPLHF. CDR3 sequence (DNA): TGTGCCAGCAGTGCTACCGGACAGGGAAATTCACCCCTCCACTTT.

This chain joins TRBV28 and TRBJ1-2, with a tentative D call TRBD1 (5 bases). CDR3 length: 13 residues. The ends were cut back, 2 bases at V and 4 bases at J, with 8 bases in the middle. The V gene's germline CDR1 is MDHEN and CDR2 SYDVKM. This CDR3 reads CASSLRGIYGYTF. The CDR3 DNA reads TGTGCCAGCAGTTTACGGGGGATCTATGGCTACACCTTC.

The chain uses TRBV5-4 and TRBJ2-3, with TRBD1 matching 9 bases. Per the germline V gene, CDR1 is SGHNT and CDR2 is YYREEE (reference sequence). The CDR3 consists of 15 residues. The ends lost 4 bases at V and 5 bases at J; junction bases unmatched: 8. Here the CDR3 reads CASSRGTGSVDTQYF. CDR3 bases: TGTGCCAGCAGCCGGGGGACAGGGAGCGTAGATACGCAGTATTTT.

The chain combines TRBV5-1 with TRBJ1-3; no definite D call. The CDR3 runs to 15 residues. CDR1 SGHRS and CDR2 YFSETQ come from the germline V gene. V lost 4 bases to trimming and J lost 2 bases, with 13 bases between them. The CDR3 DNA is TGCGCCAGCAGCCCATCGGGAGAGCCTGGAAACACCATATATTTT. This gives the protein CASSPSGEPGNTIYF.

This clone has a single count. This chain links TRBV9 with TRBJ2-7, with TRBD2 as a possible D gene (6 bases). CDR1 SGDLS and CDR2 YYNGEE come from the germline V gene. V was pared by 3 bases and J by 7 bases, with 14 bases between. The CDR3 consists of 13 residues. CDR3 protein: CASSGGTDLEQYF. The CDR3 DNA is TGTGCCAGCAGCGGCGGGACGGACCTTGAGCAGTACTTC.

This clone was seen a few times. The chain joins TRBV27 to TRBJ1-1; maybe TRBD1 (6 bases). Germline V gene data show CDR1 as MNHEY and CDR2 as SMNVEV (reference sequence). Trimming pared 4 bases from V and 5 bases from J, leaving 17 bases between. The length of the CDR3 is 15 residues. The CDR3 nucleotides read TGTGCCAGCAGTTCAGATTCAGGGGCGCGAACTGAAGCTTTCTTT. This translates into CASSSDSGARTEAFF.

The chain has TRBV29-1 and TRBJ2-7; possibly TRBD2 for D (6 bases). This CDR3 contains 12 residues. With 3 bases removed from V and 3 bases from J, the gap between germline ends came to 9 bases. In germline, CDR1 is SQVTM, CDR2 ANQGSEA. CDR3 DNA sequence: TGCAGCGTTGATGCCGGGGGCTACGAGCAGTACTTC. This gives the protein CSVDAGGYEQYF.

The chain uses TRBV6-4 and TRBJ2-3; perhaps TRBD2 as D (5 bases). Germline CDR1 and CDR2: MRHNA and SNTAGT. Trimming removed 6 bases at V and 0 bases at J, with 16 bases between. CDR3 size: 16 residues. The CDR3 sequence is CASRWWPADSTDTQYF. Written as DNA, the CDR3 is TGTGCCAGCAGGTGGTGGCCAGCGGATAGCACAGATACGCAGTATTTT.

In this sample, this clone turned up a few times. The CDR3 region is CASSSPRGADNEKLFF. The CDR3 DNA reads TGTGCCAGCAGCTCCCCCCGGGGAGCGGATAATGAAAAACTGTTTTTT. J is TRBJ1-4 and V is TRBV28; no clear D. Germline V gene sequence: CDR1 MDHEN, CDR2 SYDVKM. The CDR3 runs 16 residues. Trimming took off 6 bases at V and 4 bases at J, with 18 bases between the two ends.